These 10 T cell receptor beta chains were sequenced from one sample in a study of CD8+CD57+ T cells in acquired aplastic anemia. Sequencing was done on patients that had shown CD8+CD57+ cell expansion by flow cytometry. The use of genomic DNA as template underpinned the TCR beta VDJ and CDR3 profiling. TCRdb processed the reads anew with MiXCR; each CDR3 protein has one entry. The sample lists fewer than 250,000 distinct CDR3 sequences, around 43% occurring once. Sequenced input: sorted CD4+, CD8+, or CD8+CD57+ T cells (not recorded which) from PBMCs. The receptors derive from a human donor with aplastic anemia.

This clonotype has a handful of counts. V usage is TRBV4-1 and J usage is TRBJ1-5; D not certain. V lost 1 base and J lost 3, with 7 bases in between. The CDR3 runs 14 residues. Germline CDR1 is MGHRA and CDR2 is YSYEKL. As DNA, the CDR3 is TGCGCCAGCAGCCAAGTTTTGATCAATCAGCCCCAGCATTTT. It translates to CASSQVLINQPQHF.

This clonotype was seen repeatedly, ten times or more. CDR3 loop: CASSWTVQETQYF. CDR3 in DNA: TGTGCCAGCAGCTGGACGGTACAAGAGACCCAGTACTTC. V is TRBV7-9 and J is TRBJ2-5; D call uncertain. The CDR3 extends over 13 amino acids. Per germline, CDR1 SEHNR and CDR2 FQNEAQ (reference sequence). Trimming shortened V by 4 bases and J by 2 bases, and 8 bases separated the two germline ends.

This clonotype has at least ten counts. V is TRBV29-1 and J is TRBJ1-1; TRBD1 is a possible D gene (6 bases). V lost 1 base, J lost 2 bases, and 8 bases lay in between. There are 13 residues in the CDR3. CDR1 and CDR2 from the germline V gene are SQVTM and ANQGSEA. This CDR3 is CSVEGQANTEAFF. CDR3 DNA sequence: TGCAGCGTTGAAGGACAGGCTAACACTGAAGCTTTCTTT.

This clonotype was seen repeatedly, ten times or more. V is TRBV4-3 and J is TRBJ1-1; D remains unclear. Germline-derived CDR1 and CDR2 are LGHNA and YSLEER. V lost 0 bases, J lost 8 bases, and 10 bases lay in between. This CDR3 comprises 13 residues. The CDR3 reads CASSQDEAEEAFF. The CDR3 bases are TGCGCCAGCAGCCAAGATGAGGCGGAAGAAGCTTTCTTT.

This clonotype was observed at least ten times. V is TRBV19 and J is TRBJ2-1; D gene uncertain. This CDR3 is 13 amino acids long. Trimming shortened V by 6 bases and J by 0 bases, and 6 bases separated the two germline ends. Germline lookup yields CDR1 LNHDA and CDR2 SQIVND (reference sequence). The CDR3 loop is CASRESSYNEQFF. The DNA for the CDR3 is TGTGCCAGTAGGGAGAGCTCCTACAATGAGCAGTTCTTC.

V usage is TRBV6-2 or TRBV6-3 and J usage is TRBJ2-6; D is possibly TRBD1 or TRBD2 (6 bases each). Per germline, CDR1 MNHEY and CDR2 SVGEGT. V was shortened by 6 bases and J by 1 base, with 10 bases between the two germline ends. The CDR3 has 15 residues. The CDR3 reads CASRRGASGANVLTF. The CDR3 bases are TGTGCCAGCAGAAGGGGGGCTTCTGGGGCCAACGTCCTGACTTTC.

J is TRBJ1-5 and V is TRBV7-8, with 8 bases that match TRBD1. Germline V CDR1 and CDR2: SGHVS, FQNEAQ. The CDR3 contains 15 residues. With V trimmed by 6 bases and J by 1 base, 5 bases remained unmatched. CDR3 loop: CASSRTGNSNQPQHF. CDR3 coding DNA: TGTGCCAGCAGTCGGACAGGGAACAGCAATCAGCCCCAGCATTTT.

This clonotype appeared many times. The V and J genes are TRBV7-9 and TRBJ1-4, with D maybe TRBD1 (5 bases). The germline V gene has CDR1 SEHNR and CDR2 FQNEAQ (reference sequence). V lost 6 bases and J 6 bases, leaving 14 bases between the germline ends. The CDR3 length is 14 residues. This chain's CDR3 is CASSSGTRDEKLFF. CDR3 nucleotide sequence: TGTGCCAGCAGTTCTGGGACTCGTGATGAAAAACTGTTTTTT.

This clonotype was seen a few times. CDR3 loop: CASSRTENEQFF. Here the CDR3 DNA reads TGTGCCAGCAGCCGAACAGAGAATGAGCAGTTCTTC. This chain joins TRBV6-5 and TRBJ2-1; no firm D call. V was trimmed by 6 bases and J by 7 bases, leaving 10 bases between them. The length of the CDR3 is 12 residues. Germline V gene sequence: CDR1 MNHEY, CDR2 SVGAGI.

A remark on this clonotype: A read error may be the cause here, since a much bigger clone is one base away. The CDR3 region has the DNA TGTGCCAGCAGCTTGGTTCCTTGCGGTAGTCTCTACGAGCAGTACTTC. As protein: CASSLVPCGSLYEQYF. V gene TRBV5-4 combines with J gene TRBJ2-7; D unresolved. CDR3 size: 16 residues. Germline values: CDR1 SGHNT, CDR2 YYREEE (reference sequence). The V end lost 0 bases, the J end lost 3 bases, and 16 bases lay between the germline ends.